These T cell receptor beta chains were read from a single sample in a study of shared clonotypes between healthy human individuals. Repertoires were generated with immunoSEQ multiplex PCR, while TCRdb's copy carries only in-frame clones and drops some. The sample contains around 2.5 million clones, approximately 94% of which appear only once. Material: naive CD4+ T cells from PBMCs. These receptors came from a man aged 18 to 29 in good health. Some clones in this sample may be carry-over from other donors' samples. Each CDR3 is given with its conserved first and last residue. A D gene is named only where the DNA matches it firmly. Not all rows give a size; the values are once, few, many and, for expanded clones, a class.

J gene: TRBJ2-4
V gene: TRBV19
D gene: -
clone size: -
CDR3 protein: CASSIVGGRRAKNIQYF
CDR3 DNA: TGTGCCAGTAGTATCGTTGGGGGGCGGAGAGCCAAAAACATTCAGTACTTC

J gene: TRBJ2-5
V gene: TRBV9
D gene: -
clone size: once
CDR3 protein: CASSVRVQETQYF
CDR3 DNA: TGTGCCAGCAGCGTAAGGGTACAAGAGACCCAGTACTTC

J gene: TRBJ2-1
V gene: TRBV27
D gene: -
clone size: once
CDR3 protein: CASSLWGDQEYNEQFF
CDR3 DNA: TGTGCCAGCAGTTTATGGGGGGATCAGGAATACAATGAGCAGTTCTTC

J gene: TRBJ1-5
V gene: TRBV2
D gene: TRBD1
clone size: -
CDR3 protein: CASRQGDLSNQPQHF
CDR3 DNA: TGTGCCAGCAGACAGGGGGATTTGAGCAATCAGCCCCAGCATTTT

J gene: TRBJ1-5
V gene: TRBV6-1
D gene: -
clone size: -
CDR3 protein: CASSEYRDQPQHF
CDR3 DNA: TGTGCCAGCAGTGAATACAGGGATCAGCCCCAGCATTTT

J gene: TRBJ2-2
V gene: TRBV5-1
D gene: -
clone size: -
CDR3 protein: CASSYQANTGELFF
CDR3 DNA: TGCGCCAGCAGCTACCAGGCGAACACCGGGGAGCTGTTTTTT

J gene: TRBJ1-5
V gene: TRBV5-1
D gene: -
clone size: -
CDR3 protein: CASSLGGNNQPQHF
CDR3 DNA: TGCGCCAGCAGCTTGGGGGGAAACAATCAGCCCCAGCATTTT

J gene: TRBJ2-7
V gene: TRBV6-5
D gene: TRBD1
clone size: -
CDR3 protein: CASTPGQGASYEQYF
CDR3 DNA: TGTGCCAGCACCCCGGGACAGGGGGCTTCCTACGAGCAGTACTTC

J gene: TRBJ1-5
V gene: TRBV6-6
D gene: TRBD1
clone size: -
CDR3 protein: CASSPDRDGGNQPQHF
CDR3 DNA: TGTGCCAGCAGCCCCGACAGGGATGGGGGCAATCAGCCCCAGCATTTT

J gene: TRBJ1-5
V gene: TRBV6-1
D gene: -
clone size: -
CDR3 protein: CASSDMREAQPQHF
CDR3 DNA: TGTGCCAGCAGTGACATGAGGGAAGCTCAGCCCCAGCATTTT

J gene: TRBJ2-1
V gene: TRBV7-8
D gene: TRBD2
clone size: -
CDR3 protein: CASSLGPGLVGYEQFF
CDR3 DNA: TGTGCCAGCAGCTTGGGCCCGGGACTAGTAGGCTATGAGCAGTTCTTC

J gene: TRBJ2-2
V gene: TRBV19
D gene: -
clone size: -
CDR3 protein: CASRSGRTNTGELFF
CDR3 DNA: TGTGCCAGCAGAAGCGGACGGACGAACACCGGGGAGCTGTTTTTT

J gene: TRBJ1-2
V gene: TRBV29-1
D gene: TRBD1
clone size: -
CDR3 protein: CSVVQGANYGYTF
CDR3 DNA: TGCAGCGTTGTTCAGGGGGCTAACTATGGCTACACCTTC

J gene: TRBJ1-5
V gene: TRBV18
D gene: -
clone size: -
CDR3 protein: CASSAGHVQPQHF
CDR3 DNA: TGTGCCAGCTCAGCGGGACATGTTCAGCCCCAGCATTTT

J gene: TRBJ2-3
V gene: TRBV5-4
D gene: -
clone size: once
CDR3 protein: CASSLAGAKDTQYF
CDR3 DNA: TGTGCCAGCAGCTTGGCGGGGGCTAAAGATACGCAGTATTTT

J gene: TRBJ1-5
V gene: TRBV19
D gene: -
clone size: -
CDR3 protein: CASSLGDLLNQPQHF
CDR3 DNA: TGTGCCAGTAGTCTAGGGGACCTTCTCAATCAGCCCCAGCATTTT

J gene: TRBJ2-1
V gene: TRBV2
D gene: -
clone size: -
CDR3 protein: CASRSRTDPYNEQFF
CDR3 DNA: TGTGCCAGCAGGTCGCGGACGGACCCCTACAATGAGCAGTTCTTC

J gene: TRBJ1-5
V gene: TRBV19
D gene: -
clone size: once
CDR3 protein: CASSQRQTSSNQPQHF
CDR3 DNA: TGTGCCAGTAGTCAAAGACAGACCTCTAGCAATCAGCCCCAGCATTTT

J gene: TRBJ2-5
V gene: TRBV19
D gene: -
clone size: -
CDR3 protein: CASSRTREQETQYF
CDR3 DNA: TGTGCCAGTAGTCGCACCCGGGAGCAAGAGACCCAGTACTTC

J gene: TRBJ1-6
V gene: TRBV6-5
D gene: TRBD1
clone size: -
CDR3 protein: CASSEGASNSPLHF
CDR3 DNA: TGTGCCAGCAGTGAGGGGGCTAGTAATTCACCCCTCCACTTT

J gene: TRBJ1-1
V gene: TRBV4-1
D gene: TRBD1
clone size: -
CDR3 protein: CASSQIGTAHTEAFF
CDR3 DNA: TGCGCCAGCAGCCAAATAGGGACAGCCCACACTGAAGCTTTCTTT

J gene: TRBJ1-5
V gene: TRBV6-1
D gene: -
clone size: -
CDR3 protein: CASSRERQHF
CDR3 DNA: TGTGCCAGCAGCCGGGAGCGCCAGCATTTT

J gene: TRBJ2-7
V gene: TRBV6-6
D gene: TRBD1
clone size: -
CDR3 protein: CASSPGQRYEQYF
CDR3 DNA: TGTGCCAGCAGTCCGGGACAGCGGTACGAGCAGTACTTC